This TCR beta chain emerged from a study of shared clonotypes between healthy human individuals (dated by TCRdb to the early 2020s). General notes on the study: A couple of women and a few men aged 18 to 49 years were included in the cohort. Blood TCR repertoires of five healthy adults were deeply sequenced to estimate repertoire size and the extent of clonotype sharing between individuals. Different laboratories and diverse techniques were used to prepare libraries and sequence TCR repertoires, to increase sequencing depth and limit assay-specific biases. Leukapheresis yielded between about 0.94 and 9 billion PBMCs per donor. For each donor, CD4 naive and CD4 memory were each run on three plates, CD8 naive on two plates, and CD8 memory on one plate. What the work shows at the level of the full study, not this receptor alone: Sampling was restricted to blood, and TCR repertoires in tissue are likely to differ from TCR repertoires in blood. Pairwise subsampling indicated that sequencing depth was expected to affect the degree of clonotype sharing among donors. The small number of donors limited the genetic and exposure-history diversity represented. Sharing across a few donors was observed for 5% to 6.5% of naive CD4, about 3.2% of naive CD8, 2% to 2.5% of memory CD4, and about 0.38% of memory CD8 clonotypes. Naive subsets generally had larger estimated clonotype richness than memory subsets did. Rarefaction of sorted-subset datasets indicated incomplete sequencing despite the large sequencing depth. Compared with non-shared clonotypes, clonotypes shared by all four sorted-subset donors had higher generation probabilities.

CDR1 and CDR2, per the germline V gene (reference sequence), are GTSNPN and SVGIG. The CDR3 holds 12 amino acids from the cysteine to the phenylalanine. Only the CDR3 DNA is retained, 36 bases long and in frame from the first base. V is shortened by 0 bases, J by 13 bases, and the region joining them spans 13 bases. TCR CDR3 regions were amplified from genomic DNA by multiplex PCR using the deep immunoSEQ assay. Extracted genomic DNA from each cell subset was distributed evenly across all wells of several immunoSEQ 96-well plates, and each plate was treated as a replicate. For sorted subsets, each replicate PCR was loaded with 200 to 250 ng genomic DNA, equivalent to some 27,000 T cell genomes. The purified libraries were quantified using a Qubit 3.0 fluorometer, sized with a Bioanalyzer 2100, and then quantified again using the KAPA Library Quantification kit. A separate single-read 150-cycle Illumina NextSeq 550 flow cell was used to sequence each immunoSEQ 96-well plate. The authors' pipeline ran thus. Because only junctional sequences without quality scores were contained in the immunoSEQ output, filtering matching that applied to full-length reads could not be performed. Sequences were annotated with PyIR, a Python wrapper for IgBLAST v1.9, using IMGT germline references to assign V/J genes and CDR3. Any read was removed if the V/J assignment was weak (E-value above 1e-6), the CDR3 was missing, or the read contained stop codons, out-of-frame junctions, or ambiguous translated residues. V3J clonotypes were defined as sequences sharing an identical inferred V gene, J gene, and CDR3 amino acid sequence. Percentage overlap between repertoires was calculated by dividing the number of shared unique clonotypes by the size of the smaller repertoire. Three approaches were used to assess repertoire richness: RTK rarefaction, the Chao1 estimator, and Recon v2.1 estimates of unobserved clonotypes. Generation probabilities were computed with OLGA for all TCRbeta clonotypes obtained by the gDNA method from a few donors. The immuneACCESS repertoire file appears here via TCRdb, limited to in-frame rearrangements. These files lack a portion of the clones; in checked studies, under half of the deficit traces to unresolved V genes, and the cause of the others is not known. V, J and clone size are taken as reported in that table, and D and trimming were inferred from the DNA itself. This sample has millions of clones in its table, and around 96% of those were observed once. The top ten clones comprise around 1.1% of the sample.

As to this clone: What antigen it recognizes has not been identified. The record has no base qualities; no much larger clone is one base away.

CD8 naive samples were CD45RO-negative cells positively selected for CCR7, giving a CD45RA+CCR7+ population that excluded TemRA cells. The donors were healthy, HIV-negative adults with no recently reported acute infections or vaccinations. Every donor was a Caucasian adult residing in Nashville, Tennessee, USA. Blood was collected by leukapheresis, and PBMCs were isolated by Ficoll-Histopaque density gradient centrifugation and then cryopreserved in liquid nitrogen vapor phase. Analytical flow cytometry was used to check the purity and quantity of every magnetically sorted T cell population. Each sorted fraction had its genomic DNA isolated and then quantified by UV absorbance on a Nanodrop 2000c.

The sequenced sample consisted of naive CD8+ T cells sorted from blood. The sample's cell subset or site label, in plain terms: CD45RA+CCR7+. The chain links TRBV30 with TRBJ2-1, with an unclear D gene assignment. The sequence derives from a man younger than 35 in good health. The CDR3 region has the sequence CAWSVTGSFQFF. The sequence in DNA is TGTGCCTGGAGTGTGACCGGTAGCTTTCAGTTCTTC.